This TCR beta chain derives from a study of cytomegalovirus exposure and HLA in healthy donors. Concerning this clone itself: Its antigen is still unknown.

CDR1 is SGHDT and CDR2 is YYEEEE in the germline V gene. The CDR3 loop spans 15 amino acids. V was clipped by 0 bases and J by 3 bases; unmatched bases: 4. Study-wide findings and caveats: A further, later analysis showed that HLA-associated TCR beta chains (compared with equally common others) were more clonally expanded.

This PCR relied on a set of 60 Vbeta primers and 13 Jbeta primers. Here immunoSEQ multiplex PCR was the method, and the copy in TCRdb shows in-frame clones only, minus some. The sample has some 150,000 clones, approximately 82% seen once. V usage is TRBV5-6 and J usage is TRBJ2-3; 7 nucleotides agree with TRBD1. The source is a male donor in good health and CMV-seronegative. The sample was PBMCs. This CDR3 is CASSLGGGWTDTQYF. CDR3 nucleotides: TGTGCCAGCAGCTTGGGAGGGGGCTGGACAGATACGCAGTATTTT.